These T cell receptor beta chains were read from a single sample in a study of tumor-infiltrating lymphocytes in primary liver carcinoma. TCRdb fed the multiplex PCR reads into MiXCR, producing one record per CDR3 protein. In the table there are fewer than 110,000 distinct CDR3 sequences, around 71% of which are singletons. The sample consisted of liver tumor tissue from sampling region 2. The receptors stem from a woman aged 55-69 years with primary liver carcinoma and hepatitis B virus infection. Both conserved end residues are part of each CDR3.

V gene: TRBV6-5
J gene: TRBJ2-3
CDR3 protein: CASWGGGRTDTQYF

V gene: TRBV10-3
J gene: TRBJ2-1
CDR3 protein: CAISLQGEGYNEQFF

V gene: TRBV12-3/TRBV12-4
J gene: TRBJ1-1
CDR3 protein: CASSFGESASF

V gene: TRBV4-1
J gene: TRBJ2-6
CDR3 protein: CANNQEPQGSRANVLTF

V gene: TRBV11-2
J gene: TRBJ2-1
CDR3 protein: CGSSQDSRYREQFF

V gene: TRBV12-5
J gene: TRBJ2-1
CDR3 protein: CASGSGVIGNEHFF

V gene: TRBV5-1
J gene: TRBJ2-2
CDR3 protein: CASSLGRLVGSTGELFF

V gene: TRBV28
J gene: TRBJ2-2
CDR3 protein: CASSVYGGQRPGELFF

V gene: TRBV5-1
J gene: TRBJ2-1
CDR3 protein: CTSSLDALNNEQFF

V gene: TRBV7-9
J gene: TRBJ2-3
CDR3 protein: CASSPGSTDTQYF

V gene: TRBV28
J gene: TRBJ2-1
CDR3 protein: CASSLFAGSGAYNEQFF

V gene: TRBV4-1
J gene: TRBJ1-6
CDR3 protein: CASSQGRGGNSPLHF

V gene: TRBV10-3
J gene: TRBJ2-2
CDR3 protein: CAIRTGGMNTGELFF

V gene: TRBV28
J gene: TRBJ1-3
CDR3 protein: CASSPVGAGNTIYF

V gene: TRBV29-1
J gene: TRBJ2-1
CDR3 protein: CSVGLTNGEQFF

V gene: TRBV20-1
J gene: TRBJ2-3
CDR3 protein: CSARNPATSGTIYTQYF

V gene: TRBV11-2
J gene: TRBJ2-1
CDR3 protein: CASSCRTSGGGGEQFF

V gene: TRBV29-1
J gene: TRBJ2-7
CDR3 protein: CGAGWGYEIHEQYF

V gene: TRBV12-3/TRBV12-4
J gene: TRBJ2-1
CDR3 protein: CACSSYSGVGSTSSYNEQFF

V gene: TRBV29-1
J gene: TRBJ2-3
CDR3 protein: CSKSSGRPQGMQYF

V gene: TRBV29-1
J gene: TRBJ2-1
CDR3 protein: CSADGGTSNEQFF

V gene: TRBV4-1
J gene: TRBJ1-1
CDR3 protein: CTSSARRGGTEAFF

V gene: TRBV19
J gene: TRBJ1-4
CDR3 protein: CASNGQGREKLFF

V gene: TRBV12-3/TRBV12-4
J gene: TRBJ1-2
CDR3 protein: CANSLWDRVNYGYTF

V gene: TRBV11-2
J gene: TRBJ2-7
CDR3 protein: CDSSSDRTDEQYF

V gene: TRBV20-1
J gene: TRBJ2-7
CDR3 protein: CSANVGTSGRHEQYF

V gene: TRBV14
J gene: TRBJ2-2
CDR3 protein: CAIRQKLTANTGELFF

V gene: TRBV2
J gene: TRBJ2-3
CDR3 protein: CATRGAADMQYF

V gene: TRBV6-6
J gene: TRBJ1-5
CDR3 protein: CASSYKGAVQPQHF

V gene: TRBV7-9
J gene: TRBJ1-1
CDR3 protein: CASSISRGEAFF

V gene: TRBV7-8
J gene: TRBJ2-3
CDR3 protein: CASSTYEKNTDTQYF

V gene: TRBV29-1
J gene: TRBJ2-3
CDR3 protein: CSVEESNTNTQYF

V gene: TRBV4-1
J gene: TRBJ2-7
CDR3 protein: CASSQECRDYEPYF

V gene: TRBV29-1
J gene: TRBJ2-7
CDR3 protein: CSVSWTGSSYKQYF

V gene: TRBV11-2
J gene: TRBJ1-6
CDR3 protein: CDSSFVMNSPIHF

V gene: TRBV12-3/TRBV12-4
J gene: TRBJ1-5
CDR3 protein: CASSHDRGGREPQHF

V gene: TRBV28
J gene: TRBJ1-1
CDR3 protein: CASSSRQGRGREAFF

V gene: TRBV11-2
J gene: TRBJ1-2
CDR3 protein: CASGLDPGANYDYTF

V gene: TRBV12-3/TRBV12-4
J gene: TRBJ2-5
CDR3 protein: CASCLRETQYF

V gene: TRBV29-1
J gene: TRBJ1-2
CDR3 protein: CSVEVPGPPYGYTF

V gene: TRBV10-3
J gene: TRBJ2-1
CDR3 protein: CAISEYMGRSGSEQFF

V gene: TRBV7-3
J gene: TRBJ2-3
CDR3 protein: CASSLTGPGLAGGPKSTDTQYF

V gene: TRBV13
J gene: TRBJ2-7
CDR3 protein: CGPTPGPARVSKQYF

V gene: TRBV2
J gene: TRBJ2-1
CDR3 protein: CASSVGSDNEQFF

V gene: TRBV11-2
J gene: TRBJ2-2
CDR3 protein: CASSLVSSGITGELVF

V gene: TRBV5-4
J gene: TRBJ2-1
CDR3 protein: CASSGSSSYNEQFF

V gene: TRBV6-6
J gene: TRBJ2-7
CDR3 protein: CASSSGIRTYKQYF

V gene: TRBV11-2
J gene: TRBJ2-1
CDR3 protein: CASSFTPLRSYNEQFF

V gene: TRBV19
J gene: TRBJ2-5
CDR3 protein: CACSIVGPGGGQETQYF

V gene: TRBV5-5
J gene: TRBJ2-1
CDR3 protein: CASSSDFGSPYNEQF

V gene: TRBV14
J gene: TRBJ1-5
CDR3 protein: CASSQKPLGDRGPHQPQHF

V gene: TRBV6-1
J gene: TRBJ2-3
CDR3 protein: CASSTEIAGGDMQYF

V gene: TRBV5-6
J gene: TRBJ2-1
CDR3 protein: CASSLRRAGGPPNEQFF

V gene: TRBV12-3/TRBV12-4
J gene: TRBJ2-1
CDR3 protein: CASTITASLVIEQFF

V gene: TRBV14
J gene: TRBJ2-1
CDR3 protein: CASNQSKRDRRNAQFF

V gene: TRBV11-2
J gene: TRBJ2-3
CDR3 protein: CASCPRRGSLDTQYF

V gene: TRBV6-5
J gene: TRBJ2-5
CDR3 protein: CASSPRQGKTQYF

V gene: TRBV11-2
J gene: TRBJ2-2
CDR3 protein: CASGLRVGSPTGELFF